This T cell receptor beta chain appears in the sequencing data of a study of cytomegalovirus exposure and HLA in healthy donors. The PCR made use of 60 Vbeta and 13 Jbeta primers. Libraries were prepared by immunoSEQ multiplex PCR; TCRdb keeps only in-frame clonotypes and omits some of them. Here the sample spans some 150,000 clones, roughly 80% being singletons. As concerns this clone: What it recognizes is unknown.

Whole-study findings and limits: TCR beta chains numbering some 160 were designated cytomegalovirus-associated.

From germline, CDR1 is MDHEN and CDR2 SYDVKM. This CDR3 has 13 residues. V gave up 7 bases and J gave up 3 bases, with 11 bases separating them. The receptor comes from a woman aged 25 to 39 in good health and CMV-seronegative. V usage is TRBV28 and J usage is TRBJ2-3, with a possible D match to TRBD2 (6 bases). The sample was PBMCs. CDR3 coding DNA: TGTGCCAGCAAGGTCGGAGGGACAGATACGCAGTATTTT. It encodes CASKVGGTDTQYF.